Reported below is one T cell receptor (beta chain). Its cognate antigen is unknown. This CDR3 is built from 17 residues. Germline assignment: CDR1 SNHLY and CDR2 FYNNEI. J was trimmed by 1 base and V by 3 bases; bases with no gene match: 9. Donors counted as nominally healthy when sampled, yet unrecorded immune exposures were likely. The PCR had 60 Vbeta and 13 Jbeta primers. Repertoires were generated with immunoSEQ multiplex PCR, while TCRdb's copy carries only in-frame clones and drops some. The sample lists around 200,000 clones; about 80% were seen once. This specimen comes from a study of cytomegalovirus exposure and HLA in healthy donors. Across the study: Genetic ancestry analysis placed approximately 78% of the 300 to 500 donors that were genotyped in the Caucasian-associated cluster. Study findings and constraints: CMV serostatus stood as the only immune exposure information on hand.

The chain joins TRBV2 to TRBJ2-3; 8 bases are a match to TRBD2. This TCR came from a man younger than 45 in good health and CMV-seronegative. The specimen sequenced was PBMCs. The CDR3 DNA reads TGTGCCAGCAGTGACCTATCCCGTAGCGGGGGCACAGATACGCAGTATTTT. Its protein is CASSDLSRSGGTDTQYF.